This passage covers 14 T cell receptor beta chains from one sample sequenced in a study of vaccination and CD4 T cells after COVID-19. The Oncomine TCR Beta short-read assay was applied to DNA of cultured CD4+ T cells. TCRdb recomputed calls from the PCR reads with MiXCR, one row per CDR3 protein. There are approximately 26,000 distinct CDR3 sequences in the sample; 40% occur only once, and about a tenth lies in the top ten. Treatment described: 10-day PBMC culture with coronavirus spike peptide pools or control peptides (ViraFEST assay). No antigens are known for them. Sequencing was carried out using CD4+ T cells from blood, cultured in vitro. All receptors come from a human donor who had recovered from COVID-19.

This clonotype was detected a few times. The rearrangement uses TRBV7-2 and TRBJ2-3; 7 bases line up with TRBD2. Looked up from germline, CDR1 is SGHTA and CDR2 is FQGNSA. The CDR3 has 15 amino acids. Unmatched junction bases numbered 3, after V lost 2 bases and J lost 1 base. CDR3 protein: CASSLLGRGTDTQYF. The CDR3 coding sequence is TGTGCCAGCAGCTTATTAGGGAGGGGCACAGATACGCAGTATTTT.

The CDR3 reads CASSLEGASSSYNSPLHF. DNA for the CDR3: TGCGCCAGCAGCCTGGAGGGGGCCTCAAGCTCCTATAATTCACCCCTCCACTTT. The chain combines TRBV4-1 with TRBJ1-6, with 7 positions matching TRBD1. The trim removed 4 bases at V and 0 bases at J, leaving 9 bases unmatched. Germline loops: CDR1 MGHRA, CDR2 YSYEKL. There are 18 residues in the CDR3.

The count of this clonotype is one. The chain carries TRBV29-1 and TRBJ1-1; 11 bases are shared with TRBD1. The germline V gene encodes CDR1 SQVTM and CDR2 ANQGSEA. The V segment lost 7 bases and the J segment 3 bases; nucleotides outside the gene matches: 4. There are 13 residues in the CDR3. This CDR3 reads CSAGQGADTEAFF. The CDR3 region has the DNA TGCAGCGCCGGACAGGGGGCTGACACTGAAGCTTTCTTT. Together with reference TRBV29-1 and TRBJ1-1, the CDR3 gives the full variable domain: SAVISQKPSRDICQRGTSLTIQCQVDSQVTMMFWYRQQPGQSLTLIATANQGSEATYESGFVIDKFPISRPNLTFSTLTVSNMSPEDSSIYLCSAGQGADTEAFFGQGTRLTVV.

The chain couples TRBV11-3 to TRBJ1-4; TRBD1 is a possible D gene (6 bases). Germline V gene lookup returns CDR1 SGHNT and CDR2 YENEEA. V lost 3 bases, J lost 8 bases, and 22 bases lay in between. The CDR3 is 17 residues long. The CDR3 protein is CASSLLSPTGTGEKLFF. CDR3 nucleotide sequence: TGTGCCAGCAGCTTGCTGTCCCCTACAGGGACGGGGGAAAAACTGTTTTTT.

V gene TRBV6-1 combines with J gene TRBJ1-6, with D perhaps TRBD1 (6 bases). The germline CDR1 and CDR2 sequences are MNHNS and SASEGT. The CDR3 is made up of 13 amino acids. Between the trimmed V and J ends, which lost 10 bases and 11 bases, there was a span of 18 bases. In DNA form, the CDR3 reads TGTGCCACCTCCAAGGGGGTTAGAGCACCCCTCCACTTT. Its translation: CATSKGVRAPLHF.

The J gene is TRBJ2-2, the V gene TRBV5-1, with D unresolved. V was clipped by 4 bases and J by 5 bases, with 18 bases between them. This CDR3 is 16 amino acids long. The germline gives CDR1 SGHRS, CDR2 YFSETQ. This CDR3 reads CASSTRPPPATGELFF. The CDR3 DNA reads TGCGCCAGCAGCACCCGACCACCCCCGGCTACCGGGGAGCTGTTTTTT.

This clonotype was counted between two and nine times. The V and J genes are TRBV6-2 or TRBV6-3 and TRBJ2-1; TRBD2 agrees at 7 bases. Germline lookup yields CDR1 MNHEY and CDR2 SVGEGT. The CDR3 loop spans 16 amino acids. With V trimmed by 2 bases and J by 4 bases, 8 bases remained unmatched. DNA for the CDR3: TGTGCCAGCAGTTACCGGCGACTAGCTGGATACAATGAGCAGTTCTTC. As protein: CASSYRRLAGYNEQFF.

The chain carries TRBV20-1 and TRBJ2-2; either TRBD1 or TRBD2 may supply D (5 bases each). V lost 3 bases and J 1 base, leaving 12 bases between the germline ends. The germline V gene has CDR1 DFQATT and CDR2 SNEGSKA (reference sequence). This CDR3 is built from 15 residues. The DNA of the CDR3 is TGCAGTGCTAGTATCCCGGGACGGAACACCGGGGAGCTGTTTTTT. Residues: CSASIPGRNTGELFF.

This chain connects TRBV7-9 to TRBJ2-5; D unresolved. The CDR3 contains 14 residues. V was cut by 2 bases and J by 1 base, with 8 bases left in between. Germline V CDR1 and CDR2: SEHNR, FQNEAQ (reference sequence). In DNA form, the CDR3 reads TGTGCCAGCAGCTTAAGGGCGGCCCAAGAGACCCAGTACTTC. This gives the protein CASSLRAAQETQYF.

The sample holds a few counts of this clonotype. The chain has TRBV20-1 and TRBJ2-5, with 10 positions matching TRBD1. CDR3 length: 15 amino acids. Germline-derived CDR1 and CDR2 are DFQATT and SNEGSKA (reference sequence). The V segment lost 0 bases and the J segment 5 bases; nucleotides outside the gene matches: 6. The CDR3 loop is CSARDGGQGVETQYF. The CDR3, as DNA: TGCAGTGCTAGAGATGGCGGACAGGGGGTGGAGACCCAGTACTTC.

This chain connects TRBV19 to TRBJ2-2; 8 nucleotides align to TRBD2. The ends lost 7 bases at V and 3 bases at J; junction bases unmatched: 13. The CDR3 totals 17 residues. Germline V gene sequence: CDR1 LNHDA, CDR2 SQIVND (reference sequence). Here the CDR3 DNA reads TGTGCCAGTACCCCTGGGGGCGGGACTAGACACACCGGGGAGCTGTTTTTT. This encodes CASTPGGGTRHTGELFF.

The chain joins TRBV4-2 to TRBJ1-2, with D unclear. Trimming removed 0 bases from V and 2 bases from J, with 10 bases in between. CDR1 and CDR2 from the germline V gene are LGHNA and YNFKEQ. The CDR3 is made up of 15 amino acids. The CDR3 reads CASSQDPGENYGYTF. CDR3 DNA sequence: TGTGCCAGCAGCCAAGATCCGGGCGAAAACTATGGCTACACCTTC.

The chain has TRBV7-2 and TRBJ2-5, with 8 bases identical to TRBD1. Germline V gene data show CDR1 as SGHTA and CDR2 as FQGNSA. The CDR3 consists of 19 residues. With 5 bases clipped from V and 7 bases from J, the junction kept 24 bases outside the gene matches. This chain's CDR3 is CASSQGAGLTRVGRLTQYF. The CDR3 DNA reads TGTGCCAGCAGCCAGGGGGCAGGGCTGACCAGAGTTGGTAGACTGACCCAGTACTTC.

This sequence joins TRBV5-4 and TRBJ1-4; D may be TRBD1 (6 bases). Trimming cost V 2 bases and J 5 bases, with 7 bases left between them. CDR3 size: 13 residues. Germline V lookup: CDR1 SGHNT, CDR2 YYREEE (reference sequence). CDR3 sequence reads: CASSFTGNEKLFF. DNA for the CDR3: TGTGCCAGCAGCTTTACAGGGAATGAAAAACTGTTTTTT.